The clone carrying this T cell receptor (beta chain) came up many times. Unique molecular identifiers tagged the TCRbeta library. TCRdb reanalysed the PCR reads using MiXCR and keeps one entry per CDR3 protein. The repertoire includes around 94,000 distinct CDR3 sequences, roughly 6% of them detected once, and roughly 5.5% sits in the top ten. CDR1 and CDR2 from the germline V gene are SGHRS and YFSETQ. This CDR3 spans 14 amino acids. The ends were cut back, 4 bases at V and 8 bases at J, with 15 bases in the middle. This entry belongs to a study of T-cell reconstitution after alpha-beta-depleted transplantation in children.

The sequences come from PBMCs, mostly from graft donor cells, collected 60 days after TCRalphabeta/CD19-depleted stem cell transplant. This clonotype was sampled from a female patient aged 2-9 years who had a stem cell transplant for Fanconi anemia, so the T cells may come from the graft donor. The chain carries TRBV5-1 and TRBJ1-4; maybe TRBD1 (6 bases). The CDR3 DNA follows: TGCGCCAGCAGCGTGGGACATCAGCTCGAAAAACTGTTTTTT. The encoded protein is CASSVGHQLEKLFF.